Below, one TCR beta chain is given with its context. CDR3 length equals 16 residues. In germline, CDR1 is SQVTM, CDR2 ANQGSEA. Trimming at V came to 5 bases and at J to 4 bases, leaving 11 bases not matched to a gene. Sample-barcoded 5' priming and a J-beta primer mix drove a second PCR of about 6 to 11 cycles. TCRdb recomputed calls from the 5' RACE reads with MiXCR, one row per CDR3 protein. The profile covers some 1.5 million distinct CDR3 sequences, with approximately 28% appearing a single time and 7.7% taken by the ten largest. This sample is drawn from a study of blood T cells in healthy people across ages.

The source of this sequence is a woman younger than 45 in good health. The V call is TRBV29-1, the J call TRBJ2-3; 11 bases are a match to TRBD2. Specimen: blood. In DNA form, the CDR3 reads TGCAGCGTTCCCCCCTTACTAGCGGGAGTCCCAGATACGCAGTATTTT. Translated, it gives CSVPPLLAGVPDTQYF.